This entry is about one T cell receptor (beta chain). Germline V gene data show CDR1 as SGHTA and CDR2 as FQGTGA. Between the trimmed V and J ends, which lost 5 bases and 3 bases, there was a span of 14 bases. The CDR3 contains 15 residues. Genomic DNA per cell subset filled all wells of several immunoSEQ plates. Authors' analysis steps: From ImmunoSEQ came sequences covering only the junction and carrying no quality scores, so filtering differed. The method was immunoSEQ multiplex PCR; TCRdb's version includes in-frame clones alone and lacks a portion of them. V and J calls and clone size are given by that table; D and trimming were obtained from the DNA. This repertoire shows 2 million to 2.5 million clones, roughly 92% found once; its top ten account for roughly 0.34%. This specimen belongs to a study of shared clonotypes between healthy human individuals.

The sequenced sample was naive CD4+ T cells from PBMCs. Subset noted: CD45RA+ positively selected. This TCR was sampled from a man younger than 30 in good health. Some clones in this sample may be carry-over from other donors' samples. V usage is TRBV7-3 and J usage is TRBJ2-1; D is uncertain. CDR3 sequence: CASSIQSSHYNEQFF. For the CDR3, the DNA is TGTGCCAGCAGCATACAGAGCAGTCACTACAATGAGCAGTTCTTC.